This T cell receptor beta chain was sequenced during a study of cytomegalovirus exposure and HLA in healthy donors. Amplification used 60 Vbeta primers and 13 Jbeta primers. The method was immunoSEQ multiplex PCR; TCRdb's version includes in-frame clones alone and lacks a portion of them. The repertoire holds more than 85,000 clones, with about a tenth as singletons. The sequence was obtained from a man over 45 in good health and CMV-seropositive. The sequenced material came from PBMCs.

The CDR3 reads CASSQAGLAGVYEQFF. The DNA of the CDR3 is TGTGCCAGCAGCCAAGCGGGACTAGCGGGAGTGTACGAGCAGTTCTTC. The gene calls are TRBV14 and TRBJ2-1; 14 positions agree with TRBD2. CDR1 and CDR2 (germline): SGHDN, FVKESK. With 1 base clipped from V and 10 bases from J, the junction kept 6 bases outside the gene matches. The CDR3 runs to 16 residues.